These 21 T cell receptor beta chains came from one sample sequenced in a study of T cells expressing NK-cell markers (TCRdb year 2020). Library preparation employed 5' RACE. Sequencing was carried out with an Illumina HiSeq 2000. The reads went through TCRdb reprocessing, and each CDR3 protein sequence gets one entry with no DNA. The data table for this sample lists some 110,000 distinct CDR3 sequences. The ten biggest clones cover about 18% of the sample. The sequenced sample consisted of blood T cells: a sorted CD56 or NKG2C T cell subset, CD4+ or CD8+ T cells, or bulk PBMC T cells (not recorded which). The receptors here all came from a woman between 18 and 70 years old in good health.

This sequence joins TRBV12-3 or TRBV12-4 and TRBJ1-1. This CDR3 comprises 11 residues. CDR3 sequence: CASRDSAEAFF.

The rearrangement uses TRBV5-1 and TRBJ2-1. The CDR3 consists of 14 residues. CDR1 is SGHRS, CDR2 YFSETQ, per germline. CDR3: CASSLSDLHNEQFF.

The CDR3 is CASSLYSRNTEAFF. This sequence joins TRBV7-8 and TRBJ1-1. CDR3 length: 14 amino acids. Germline-derived CDR1 and CDR2 are SGHVS and FQNEAQ.

V gene TRBV6-1 combines with J gene TRBJ2-1; lacking DNA, the TRBD2 call made by TCRdb goes unchecked. From germline, CDR1 is MNHNS and CDR2 SASEGT. The CDR3 is made up of 16 amino acids. CDR3: CASRDSTSGTHNEQFF.

The CDR3: CASSLMGEANQPQHF. The chain carries TRBV12-3 or TRBV12-4 and TRBJ1-5. This CDR3 spans 15 amino acids.

The chain carries TRBV2 and TRBJ2-1; TCRdb's D gene call, TRBD1, goes unchecked for lack of DNA. CDR3 length: 14 residues. Germline assignment: CDR1 SNHLY and CDR2 FYNNEI. The CDR3 sequence: CATPRANSYNEQFF.

This chain uses TRBV10-3 with TRBJ1-1. This CDR3 has 17 residues. The germline CDR1 and CDR2 sequences are ENHRY and SYGVKD. CDR3 in amino acids: CAISFSEQVTPNTEAFF.

The genes are TRBV7-9 and TRBJ2-1; TCRdb selects TRBD1, and the lack of DNA leaves this call unchecked. This CDR3 has 17 amino acids. The germline CDR1 and CDR2 sequences are SEHNR and FQNEAQ (reference sequence). The CDR3 protein is CASSSFDAGQGYNEQFF.

The chain carries TRBV2 and TRBJ2-4; the TCRdb D gene call, TRBD2, has no DNA to confirm it. Germline-derived CDR1 and CDR2 are SNHLY and FYNNEI. The CDR3 has 14 residues. CDR3 sequence: CASSGGRRENIQYF.

V and J are TRBV29-1 and TRBJ2-5; TCRdb's assignment of TRBD2 cannot be checked, as there is no DNA. The CDR3 runs to 15 residues. Per the germline V gene, CDR1 is SQVTM and CDR2 is ANQGSEA. The chain's CDR3 is CSAGTSGDTWGTQYF. Full variable domain (rest looked up from reference TRBV29-1 and TRBJ2-5): SAVISQKPSRDICQRGTSLTIQCQVDSQVTMMFWYRQQPGQSLTLIATANQGSEATYESGFVIDKFPISRPNLTFSTLTVSNMSPEDSSIYLCSAGTSGDTWGTQYFGPGTRLLVL.

The V call is TRBV29-1, the J call TRBJ2-4. The CDR3 covers 11 residues. Germline lookup yields CDR1 SQVTM and CDR2 ANQGSEA. The CDR3 loop reads CSVEQDIIQYF.

The genes are TRBV20-1 and TRBJ2-5. Germline loops: CDR1 DFQATT, CDR2 SNEGSKA (reference sequence). The CDR3 consists of 11 residues. CDR3 loop: CSLRVVETQYF.

The chain couples TRBV4-3 to TRBJ2-3; TCRdb picks TRBD2, but there is no DNA to check that call. CDR1 and CDR2 from the germline V gene are LGHNA and YSLEER. The CDR3 is 15 residues long. The CDR3 is CASSQGEGLGDTQYF.

V is TRBV19 and J is TRBJ2-1; checking the TCRdb D call of TRBD1 is not possible without DNA. Per the germline V gene, CDR1 is LNHDA and CDR2 is SQIVND (reference sequence). This CDR3 contains 13 residues. The CDR3 is CASSITGGNEQFF.

This rearrangement joins TRBV4-3 to TRBJ2-3; TCRdb calls TRBD1, which cannot be checked without DNA. CDR1 and CDR2 from the germline V gene are LGHNA and YSLEER. The CDR3 totals 14 residues. CDR3: CASSQRDSTDTQYF.

This rearrangement joins TRBV4-3 to TRBJ1-6. Germline CDR1 reads LGHNA; CDR2 reads YSLEER. This CDR3 is 16 amino acids long. CDR3: CASSQDRGLYNSPLHF.

CDR3 loop: CSARPTTGDVETQYF. The chain links TRBV20-1 to TRBJ2-5; the D gene TCRdb calls, TRBD1, cannot be checked with no DNA. Germline CDR1 DFQATT, CDR2 SNEGSKA (reference sequence). The CDR3 runs 15 residues.

The gene calls are TRBV28 and TRBJ1-5. This CDR3 region has 12 residues. Germline V gives CDR1 MDHEN, CDR2 SYDVKM. The chain's CDR3 is CASSSEYQPQHF.

V and J are TRBV28 and TRBJ2-1. The CDR3 is 14 residues long. Germline V lookup: CDR1 MDHEN, CDR2 SYDVKM. CDR3 loop: CASSLEQFLNEQFF. The variable domain in full, with the rest retrieved from reference TRBV28 and TRBJ2-1, is DVKVTQSSRYLVKRTGEKVFLECVQDMDHENMFWYRQDPGLGLRLIYFSYDVKMKEKGDIPEGYSVSREKKERFSLILESASTNQTSMYLCASSLEQFLNEQFFGPGTRLTVL.

The V call is TRBV29-1, the J call TRBJ2-7; TCRdb names TRBD2, which stays unverified in the absence of DNA. Germline CDR1 and CDR2: SQVTM and ANQGSEA. This CDR3 is 14 amino acids long. CDR3 in amino acids: CSVEPGLAGGEQYF.

V is TRBV15 and J is TRBJ2-1. This CDR3 comprises 15 residues. The germline CDR1 and CDR2 sequences are LNHNV and YYDKDF (reference sequence). CDR3 amino acids: CATSRDRGSYNEQFF.